This T cell receptor (beta chain) was found in a study of T-cell reconstitution after alpha-beta-depleted transplantation in children. Construction of the TCRbeta library involved unique molecular identifiers. MiXCR, applied by TCRdb to the PCR reads, yields one record per CDR3 protein. This table holds hundreds of thousands of distinct CDR3 sequences, about a sixth found once. The CDR3 is 19 amino acids. V lost 0 bases to trimming and J lost 6 bases, with 25 bases between them. Germline loops: CDR1 SGHRS, CDR2 YFSETQ. The specimen comprised PBMCs, mostly from graft donor cells, sampled 360 days after TCRalphabeta/CD19-depleted stem cell transplant. The chain carries TRBV5-1 and TRBJ2-1; D gene ambiguous. This TCR was recovered from a boy younger than two who had a stem cell transplant for Wiskott-Aldrich syndrome, so the T cells may come from the graft donor. The CDR3 sequence is CASSLAWGSYSKGGNEQFF. In nucleotides, the CDR3 is TGCGCCAGCAGCTTGGCTTGGGGTAGTTATAGTAAGGGTGGCAATGAGCAGTTCTTC.